The clone carrying this TCR beta chain was counted between two and nine times. No antigen is known for it. V shed 3 bases and J shed 9 bases, with 6 bases lying between them. The CDR3 has 11 residues. MiXCR, run by TCRdb on the 5' RACE reads, gives a single entry per CDR3 protein. Of fewer than 550,000 distinct CDR3 sequences in the sample, about 16% were seen once. This record belongs to a study of identical twins. Study-level points and caveats: Insertions were reduced in abundant cord blood beta clonotypes but not in memory repertoires. Out-of-frame beta sequences exhibited a weaker degree of excess twin sharing.

Healthy Caucasians provided all donations. In addition, the sample was reused for a study of yellow fever vaccine responses in identical twins.

The sequence derives from a woman aged 18-29 years in good health. Sequenced input: CD4+ T cells sorted from blood. V is TRBV12-3 or TRBV12-4 and J is TRBJ2-1; D remains unclear. This CDR3 is CASSFRAEQFF. In DNA, the CDR3 is TGTGCCAGCAGTTTCAGAGCTGAGCAGTTCTTC.